This T cell receptor beta chain was documented in a study of blood T cell repertoires in COVID-19. Sequencing used immunoSEQ multiplex PCR; TCRdb keeps in-frame clones, though not all of them. The sample has 200,000 to 300,000 clones, 80% to 90% seen once. The CDR3 runs 15 residues. Germline CDR1 and CDR2: SGHRS and YFSETQ. V was clipped by 0 bases and J by 1 base, with 10 bases between them. This chain links TRBV5-1 with TRBJ1-2; D is possibly TRBD1 (5 bases). Material for sequencing was peripheral blood. The TCR sequence derives from a man aged 50 to 59 with acute or convalescent COVID-19. DNA for the CDR3: TGCGCCAGCAGCTTGGGCGGGGGAAGTAACTATGGCTACACCTTC. Protein product: CASSLGGGSNYGYTF.